The clone carrying this TCR beta chain was detected a few times. Its antigen is not identified. Gene and germline names: mouse. Read data end 1 residue before the CDR3 end; the end is taken from the germline J gene. The CDR3 covers 16 residues. The germline V and J ends were trimmed by 3 bases and 2 bases, with 13 bases remaining between them. Germline V gives CDR1 LGHNA, CDR2 YNLKQL (reference sequence). The data stem from a study of tissue T cells after allogeneic stem cell transplantation. Time point in this sample: mouse harvest day 7 after allogeneic transplant. Tail vein injection delivered 10^7 T-cell-depleted bone marrow cells and 10^6 splenic CD5+ T cells. Mice had MHC-mismatched B6 into BALB/c GVHD, sampled day 7 or 14. Here immunoSEQ multiplex PCR was the method, and the copy in TCRdb shows in-frame clones only, minus some. This repertoire shows 7,000 to 10,000 clones, approximately 45% found once; its top ten account for roughly 7.1%.

Study results and caveats: Only a limited share of tissue TCRs appeared in blood or spleen.

The sequenced material came from gut tissue. The receptor comes from a female BALB/c mouse given C57BL/6 T cells with graft-versus-host disease after an allogeneic hematopoietic cell transplant. The chain uses TRBV5 and TRBJ1-4; possible D gene TRBD1, 6 bases. Incomplete CDR3 DNA: TGTGCCAGCAGCCAGGCGGGGGCCGGATCCAACGAAAGATTATTT. The encoded protein is CASSQAGAGSNERLF. The whole CDR3 protein reads CASSQAGAGSNERLFF.